A selection of T cell receptor beta chains follows, all from one sample in a study of cytomegalovirus exposure and HLA in healthy donors. Here immunoSEQ multiplex PCR was the method, and the copy in TCRdb shows in-frame clones only, minus some. The data contain roughly 100,000 clones, 75% of them seen just once; the ten biggest clones take up 1.3%. The specimen was PBMCs. Source of these receptors: a man aged 40-49 years in good health and CMV-seronegative. CDR3s include the opening cysteine and the closing phenylalanine or tryptophan. D genes are given only for firm matches. Size is stated for part of the rows, as once, few or many counts, or as a class when the clone is expanded.

few,17,TRBV4-3,TRBJ1-1,TRBD1,TGCGCCAGCAGCCGATCCATTTGGACAGGGGCTTTGTCTGAAGCTTTCTTT,CASSRSIWTGALSEAFF
NA,17,TRBV15,TRBJ2-4,TRBD1,TGTGCCACCAGCAGGGACAGGGGAGAACTAGCCAAAAACATTCAGTACTTC,CATSRDRGELAKNIQYF
NA,14,TRBV7-3,TRBJ2-7,NA,TGTGCCAGCCTAGGTGGGGCGATAATCTACGAGCAGTACTTC,CASLGGAIIYEQYF
NA,18,TRBV19,TRBJ1-4,TRBD1,TGTGCCAGTAGTATGTCCGGGACAGGGGCGCGGAGGAATGAAAAACTGTTTTTT,CASSMSGTGARRNEKLFF
few,16,TRBV6-5,TRBJ1-2,NA,TGTGCCAGCAGTTACTCGAATAGGGGATTTTCTAACGGCTACACCTTC,CASSYSNRGFSNGYTF
NA,13,TRBV19,TRBJ1-5,NA,TGTGCCAGTAAATCCGGGGGCAATCAGCCCCAGCATTTT,CASKSGGNQPQHF
NA,15,TRBV27,TRBJ2-2,NA,TGTGCCAGCAGTTTGAGCGGACCCATAGGCGGGGAGCTGTTTTTT,CASSLSGPIGGELFF
NA,12,TRBV29-1,TRBJ1-4,NA,TGCAGCGTTGAATCGGAAGGGGGGGAACTGTTTTTT,CSVESEGGELFF
NA,14,TRBV19,TRBJ1-5,NA,TGTGCCAGTAGTCCCCAGGGATACAATCAGCCCCAGCATTTT,CASSPQGYNQPQHF
once,14,TRBV10-1,TRBJ1-1,NA,TGCGCCAGCAGTGAGTCGTTAACAATTAATGAAGCTTTCTTT,CASSESLTINEAFF
NA,15,TRBV14,TRBJ2-2,NA,TGTGCCAGCAGAGAGCAGAGGGCAAGGACCGGGGAGCTGTTTTTT,CASREQRARTGELFF
NA,14,TRBV6-6,TRBJ1-6,NA,TGTGCCAGCAGTTACGTCGGGTATAATTCACCCCTCCACTTT,CASSYVGYNSPLHF
once,14,TRBV14,TRBJ2-7,TRBD1,TGTGCCAGCAGCCCCGGGACAGGGAACTACGAGCAGTACTTC,CASSPGTGNYEQYF
NA,15,TRBV29-1,TRBJ2-5,NA,TGCAGCGTTGAGTGGCGGGGCGATAATGCGGAGACCCAGTACTTC,CSVEWRGDNAETQYF
NA,18,TRBV7-9,TRBJ1-3,TRBD1,TGTGCCAGCAGCTTAGCTACGGGACAGGGGATAATTGGAAACACCATATATTTT,CASSLATGQGIIGNTIYF
NA,17,TRBV7-2,TRBJ1-5,TRBD1,TGTGCCAGCAGCTTGGGCCGGACAGGGGACAGCAATCAGCCCCAGCATTTT,CASSLGRTGDSNQPQHF
NA,16,TRBV11-2,TRBJ2-1,NA,TGTGCCAGCAGCTTAGCAGCTAGCATAGGCTACAATGAGCAGTTCTTC,CASSLAASIGYNEQFF
NA,17,TRBV5-1,TRBJ1-1,NA,TGCGCCAGCAGCGTAACGGGACGCGGGGTGATAAACACTGAAGCTTTCTTT,CASSVTGRGVINTEAFF
NA,17,TRBV7-9,TRBJ1-1,TRBD1,TGTTCCAGCAGCTTAGCCGGGACAGGGACTTTCGACACTGAAGCTTTCTTT,CSSSLAGTGTFDTEAFF
few,16,TRBV10-1,TRBJ1-4,NA,TGCGCCAGCAGTACCTTTACGCGCGGGGGCCAGGAAAAACTGTTTTTT,CASSTFTRGGQEKLFF
NA,13,TRBV30,TRBJ1-3,NA,TGTGCCTCGCATCGGCCACAGGGAAACACCATATATTTT,CASHRPQGNTIYF
NA,11,TRBV30,TRBJ2-7,TRBD1,TGTGCCTGGAGTACAGGGGCCGAGCAGTACTTC,CAWSTGAEQYF
NA,15,TRBV6-5,TRBJ2-7,TRBD1,TGTGCCAGCAGTTACTCTACAGGGGGCGTCCACGAGCAGTACTTC,CASSYSTGGVHEQYF
NA,14,TRBV29-1,TRBJ2-3,NA,TGCAGCGTCCTGGGCGGGGGCAGCACAGATACGCAGTATTTT,CSVLGGGSTDTQYF
NA,17,TRBV23-1,TRBJ1-1,NA,TGCGCCAGCAGTCAGGCGCCGGCGGGGAGCCGGAACACTGAAGCTTTCTTT,CASSQAPAGSRNTEAFF
NA,10,TRBV20-1,TRBJ2-3,NA,TGCAGTGCTAGAGGCCCCGGGCAGTATTTT,CSARGPGQYF
NA,12,TRBV27,TRBJ2-1,NA,TGTGCCAGCAGTTTTCGGGGAAATGAGCAGTTCTTC,CASSFRGNEQFF
NA,13,TRBV27,TRBJ1-3,NA,TGTGCCAGCAGGTCGGGGGACGGAAACACCATATATTTT,CASRSGDGNTIYF
NA,14,TRBV6-1,TRBJ2-7,TRBD1,TGTGCCAGCAGAACCGGGACAGGGGGCGACGAGCAGTACTTC,CASRTGTGGDEQYF
few,14,TRBV7-8,TRBJ1-5,NA,TGTGCCAGCAGCTTCGGGATTAGCAATCAGCCCCAGCATTTT,CASSFGISNQPQHF
NA,17,TRBV10-3,TRBJ2-5,TRBD2,TGTGCCATCAGTGACCACCGGGGGCGGGGGGGCCAAGAGACCCAGTACTTC,CAISDHRGRGGQETQYF
few,13,TRBV5-1,TRBJ1-1,NA,TGCGCCAGCACTTTAGGGGCGAACACTGAAGCTTTCTTT,CASTLGANTEAFF
NA,12,TRBV7-2,TRBJ1-2,TRBD1,TGTGCCAGCAGCCTTCGGGACAGCGGCTACACCTTC,CASSLRDSGYTF
NA,14,TRBV6-5,TRBJ1-6,NA,TGTGCCAGCACCCCGTACCGGGGAGATTCACCCCTCCACTTT,CASTPYRGDSPLHF
NA,16,TRBV6-5,TRBJ2-1,TRBD2,TGTGCCAGCAGGTACACTAGCGGGAGTAATCTCTATGAGCAGTTCTTC,CASRYTSGSNLYEQFF
NA,13,TRBV18,TRBJ1-2,NA,TGTGCCAGCTCATCAGACTCCAGCTATGGCTACACCTTC,CASSSDSSYGYTF
NA,16,TRBV7-3,TRBJ2-1,TRBD2,TGTGCCAGCAGTTATATGGGCGGGGGGGCCTACAATGAGCAGTTCTTC,CASSYMGGGAYNEQFF
NA,16,TRBV30,TRBJ1-5,TRBD1,TGTGCCTGGAGTGAGGCGGGGGGACAGGGAGATCAGCCCCAGCATTTT,CAWSEAGGQGDQPQHF
NA,14,TRBV18,TRBJ1-5,NA,TGTGCCAGCTCACTCGCGGATGCCTATCAGCCCCAGCATTTT,CASSLADAYQPQHF
NA,13,TRBV9,TRBJ1-1,NA,TGTGCCAGCAGTAAGACAGTGAACACTGAAGCTTTCTTT,CASSKTVNTEAFF
NA,16,TRBV5-6,TRBJ2-7,TRBD2,TGTGCCAGCAGCCCATCAACGTGGGGGGGGACCCACGAGCAGTACTTC,CASSPSTWGGTHEQYF
once,14,TRBV7-9,TRBJ1-1,NA,TGTGCCAGCAGCTTAGAAGGCAGAGGGACTGAAGCTTTCTTT,CASSLEGRGTEAFF
NA,15,TRBV18,TRBJ1-2,TRBD1,TGTGCCAGCTCACCACGTGACAGGGGGCAATATGGCTACACCTTC,CASSPRDRGQYGYTF
once,15,TRBV9,TRBJ2-7,NA,TGTGCCAGCAGCGTAGGCGCTAGCCAAAACTACGAGCAGTACTTC,CASSVGASQNYEQYF
NA,16,TRBV11-3,TRBJ1-2,TRBD1,TGTGCCAGCAGCGGGGAGACAGGGGCCGGGGGGCATGGCTACACCTTC,CASSGETGAGGHGYTF
NA,12,TRBV19,TRBJ1-5,NA,TGTGCCTCCAGGGGTCCCAATCAGCCCCAGCATTTT,CASRGPNQPQHF
few,15,TRBV11-3,TRBJ2-4,NA,TGTGCCAGCAGCCCCCGTGGGCAGGCCAAAAACATTCAGTACTTC,CASSPRGQAKNIQYF
NA,12,TRBV7-3,TRBJ2-7,NA,TGTGCCAGCACCCCAGACTTCTACGAGCAGTACTTC,CASTPDFYEQYF
NA,12,TRBV12-5,TRBJ1-2,NA,TGTGCTAGTGGTTTTGGGGGCGGTGGCTACACCTTC,CASGFGGGGYTF
NA,16,TRBV7-9,TRBJ1-1,NA,TGTGCCAGCAGCGCTCCGGATCGAAGGGGCGACACTGAAGCTTTCTTT,CASSAPDRRGDTEAFF
NA,15,TRBV28,TRBJ2-3,TRBD1,TGTGCCAGCAGTTTCCCGGGACAGGTCACAGATACGCAGTATTTT,CASSFPGQVTDTQYF
NA,13,TRBV6-5,TRBJ1-2,NA,TGTGCCAGCAGTTACGGTCAGAATTATGGCTACACCTTC,CASSYGQNYGYTF
NA,13,TRBV19,TRBJ1-5,NA,TGTGCCAGTAGTTTCGGTAGCAATCAGCCCCAGCATTTT,CASSFGSNQPQHF
NA,15,TRBV19,TRBJ1-2,NA,TGTGCCAGTAGTACCCCGGGGGGGGTAGCTAGGAGCTACACCTTC,CASSTPGGVARSYTF
NA,17,TRBV5-3,TRBJ2-2,NA,TGTGCCAGAAGGCGCGTGCTTTTGCGGGCGAACACCGGGGAGCTGTTTTTT,CARRRVLLRANTGELFF